This T cell receptor beta chain was found in a study of post-analysis software for immune sequencing data. Study summary: Patients with relapsing-remitting, secondary progressive and progressive-relapsing multiple sclerosis courses were all represented. Overall study findings and caveats: There was significantly lower normalized Chao1 diversity in multiple sclerosis patients than in controls. With TRBV5-6, TRBV5-1 and TRBV20-1 included, about five TRBV segments were more frequent in patients than in controls. Same-batch samples co-clustered strongly by F measure.

Prepared libraries of TCR beta cDNA carried unique molecular identifiers. T cells numbering roughly 1 to 11 million yielded cDNA molecules that totaled roughly 0.5 million. TCRdb re-derived calls from the PCR reads in MiXCR, one entry per CDR3 protein. The table has approximately 360,000 distinct CDR3 sequences, about a third seen once. A remark on this clonotype: The target antigen is unknown.

V was clipped by 6 bases and J by 3 bases; unmatched bases: 5. The CDR3 is 14 amino acids. The chain links TRBV12-3 or TRBV12-4 to TRBJ1-5; 7 bases are a match to TRBD1. This clonotype was obtained from a girl between 10 and 17 years old with multiple sclerosis. The specimen sequenced was blood. CDR3 in DNA: TGTGCCAGCAGATCCGGGACAGCCAATCAGCCCCAGCATTTT. It is translated as CASRSGTANQPQHF.